Each of the 22 T cell receptor beta chains below was sequenced from the same sample in a study of post-analysis software for immune sequencing data. Notes on the study in general: Controls showed lower frequencies than patients for roughly 5 TRBV segments, and TRBV5-6, TRBV5-1 and TRBV20-1 were among these.

Tagging with unique molecular identifiers was a feature of the TCR beta cDNA libraries. A single record per CDR3 protein comes from TCRdb applying MiXCR to the PCR reads. The sample carries under 900,000 distinct CDR3 sequences, approximately 57% recorded once. No antigen is known for these receptors. The specimen was blood. The receptors originated from a girl aged 5-17 years with multiple sclerosis.

The chain combines TRBV10-1 with TRBJ2-3; TRBD2 is a possible D gene (6 bases). This CDR3 contains 14 residues. The ends were cut back, 3 bases at V and 4 bases at J, with 11 bases in the middle. Germline CDR1 is WNHNN and CDR2 is SYGVQD (reference sequence). In nucleotides, the CDR3 is TGCGCCAGCAGTGATGCGGGAACACCAGATACGCAGTATTTT. Its protein is CASSDAGTPDTQYF.

With respect to this clonotype: Its ends do not fully match the called genes, so a read error is possible. The J gene is TRBJ2-5, the V gene TRBV5-1; 7 nucleotides agree with TRBD2. Germline values: CDR1 SGHRS, CDR2 YFSETQ. The CDR3 is made up of 13 amino acids. The CDR3 protein is CASSLVGGREQYF. The CDR3 coding sequence is TGTGCCAGCAGCTTAGTGGGGGGGAGAGAGCAGTACTTC.

This sequence joins TRBV3-1 and TRBJ2-4; 8 bases map to TRBD1. Germline V gene sequence: CDR1 LGHDT, CDR2 YNNKEL (reference sequence). This CDR3 is built from 16 residues. V shed 3 bases, J shed 2 bases, and the junction held 6 bases outside the gene matches. The CDR3 DNA follows: TGTGCCAGCAGCCATCATGGACAGGGTTCCAAAAACATTCAGTACTTC. Translation gives CASSHHGQGSKNIQYF.

In nucleotides, the CDR3 is TGCGCCAGCAGCTCGAGGATAAACTATGGCTACACCTTC. It yields the protein CASSSRINYGYTF. The rearrangement joins TRBV5-1 to TRBJ1-2, with D unresolved. In germline, CDR1 is SGHRS, CDR2 YFSETQ. V dropped 3 bases and J dropped 2 bases, with 8 bases sitting between them. This CDR3 has 13 residues. Together with reference TRBV5-1 and TRBJ1-2, the CDR3 gives the full variable domain: KAGVTQTPRYLIKTRGQQVTLSCSPISGHRSVSWYQQTPGQGLQFLFEYFSETQRNKGNFPGRFSGRQFSNSRSEMNVSTLELGDSALYLCASSSRINYGYTFGSGTRLTVV.

This clonotype was detected only a few times. The chain carries TRBV10-3 and TRBJ2-5; no definite D call. The CDR3 consists of 14 residues. V was pared by 0 bases and J by 1 base, with 6 bases between. Germline loops: CDR1 ENHRY, CDR2 SYGVKD. The CDR3 reads CAISESAIQETQYF. Here the CDR3 DNA reads TGTGCCATCAGTGAGTCGGCGATCCAAGAGACCCAGTACTTC.

A few counts support this clonotype. V usage is TRBV7-2 and J usage is TRBJ2-1, with 7 bases fitting TRBD1. The trim removed 2 bases at V and 0 bases at J, leaving 10 bases unmatched. The CDR3 spans 18 residues. The germline CDR1 and CDR2 sequences are SGHTA and FQGNSA. CDR3 residues: CASSLIWVRDSSYNEQFF. The CDR3 coding sequence is TGTGCCAGCAGCTTAATCTGGGTCCGGGACAGCTCCTACAATGAGCAGTTCTTC.

This clonotype appeared a few times. CDR3: CSVEDLRGRGGYGYTF. The CDR3 DNA sequence: TGCAGCGTTGAAGATCTTCGAGGGAGGGGAGGCTATGGCTACACCTTC. The chain has TRBV29-1 and TRBJ1-2; TRBD1 might be the D (5 bases). The V end was cut by 0 bases, the J end by 4 bases, with 18 bases between. Looked up from germline, CDR1 is SQVTM and CDR2 is ANQGSEA. This CDR3 is 16 amino acids long.

This rearrangement joins TRBV6-5 to TRBJ1-2; D is unresolved. V dropped 0 bases and J dropped 0 bases, with 8 bases sitting between them. Germline values: CDR1 MNHEY, CDR2 SVGAGI. The CDR3 is made up of 15 amino acids. CDR3 nucleotides: TGTGCCAGCAGTTACTCTGGACTGGCTAACTATGGCTACACCTTC. It codes for CASSYSGLANYGYTF.

The V and J genes are TRBV6-6 and TRBJ2-5; 12 nucleotides agree with TRBD1. Germline V gives CDR1 MNHNY, CDR2 SVGAGI (reference sequence). J was trimmed by 13 bases and V by 6 bases; bases with no gene match: 15. CDR3 size: 15 residues. The CDR3 coding sequence is TGTGCCAGCAGCCTAGGGACAGGGGGCCGTGGTGTAATGTACTTC. Protein: CASSLGTGGRGVMYF.

V gene TRBV4-1 combines with J gene TRBJ2-4; D is perhaps TRBD1 (5 bases). The CDR3 totals 13 residues. V lost 7 bases and J 3 bases, leaving 10 bases between the germline ends. Germline CDR1 reads MGHRA; CDR2 reads YSYEKL. The CDR3 sequence is CASKGIGKNIQYF. CDR3 DNA sequence: TGCGCCAGCAAGGGGATTGGCAAAAACATTCAGTACTTC.

This clonotype was seen only a few times. CDR3 sequence (DNA): TGCAGCGCCGAGGCCTCCCGCTATGGCTACACCTTC. This sequence encodes CSAEASRYGYTF. This chain connects TRBV29-1 to TRBJ1-2; unclear D gene. The length of the CDR3 is 12 residues. Trimming pared 7 bases from V and 4 bases from J, leaving 13 bases between. The germline V gene encodes CDR1 SQVTM and CDR2 ANQGSEA. The full variable domain, completed using reference TRBV29-1 and TRBJ1-2, is SAVISQKPSRDICQRGTSLTIQCQVDSQVTMMFWYRQQPGQSLTLIATANQGSEATYESGFVIDKFPISRPNLTFSTLTVSNMSPEDSSIYLCSAEASRYGYTFGSGTRLTVV.

This clonotype was seen a few times. The chain carries TRBV12-3 or TRBV12-4 and TRBJ1-4; no clear D. Deletions cut 3 bases from V and 15 bases from J, with 11 bases between. This CDR3 spans 11 amino acids. This CDR3 reads CASSLAGTVFF. The CDR3 coding sequence is TGTGCCAGCAGTTTGGCAGGAACGGTGTTTTTT.

The chain employs TRBV5-1 and TRBJ2-3; D ambiguous. Germline V CDR1 and CDR2: SGHRS, YFSETQ. The CDR3 sequence is 15 residues long. Trimming removed 0 bases from V and 2 bases from J, with 10 bases in between. The CDR3 protein is CASSLVGILTDTQYF. DNA of the CDR3: TGCGCCAGCAGCTTGGTAGGGATCCTCACAGATACGCAGTATTTT.

V usage is TRBV29-1 and J usage is TRBJ2-6; D uncertain. Trimming shortened V by 8 bases and J by 0 bases, and 17 bases separated the two germline ends. CDR3 length: 16 amino acids. Germline V gene lookup returns CDR1 SQVTM and CDR2 ANQGSEA. The CDR3 DNA reads TGCAGCCCCAAGAGGCCACCAAGCTCTGGGGCCAACGTCCTGACTTTC. Protein sequence: CSPKRPPSSGANVLTF.

V gene TRBV12-3 or TRBV12-4 combines with J gene TRBJ2-3, with 11 bases that match TRBD1. V dropped 6 bases and J dropped 4; count of bases not matched to a gene: 6. This CDR3 region has 15 residues. CDR3 DNA sequence: TGTGCCAGCAGCCTTGGACAGGGGGCGGCAGATACGCAGTATTTT. Translation gives CASSLGQGAADTQYF.

In its sample, this clonotype was seen a few times. The V and J genes are TRBV7-8 and TRBJ1-5; TRBD1 aligns across 10 bases. The CDR3 loop spans 18 amino acids. Germline values: CDR1 SGHVS, CDR2 FQNEAQ. V trimming: 1 base; J trimming: 6 bases; junction bases outside the gene matches: 12. CDR3 residues: CASSLGSGTGVGGQPQHF. Here the CDR3 DNA reads TGTGCCAGCAGCTTAGGGAGTGGGACAGGGGTCGGGGGTCAGCCCCAGCATTTT.

This clonotype was seen a handful of times. V is TRBV5-5 and J is TRBJ2-2; 7 positions agree with TRBD2. Looked up from germline, CDR1 is SGHKS and CDR2 is YYEKEE (reference sequence). V gave up 5 bases and J gave up 0 bases; unmatched junction bases: 7. This CDR3 comprises 16 residues. CDR3 in amino acids: CASSWGGGANTGELFF. CDR3 nucleotides: TGTGCCAGCAGTTGGGGGGGAGGCGCGAACACCGGGGAGCTGTTTTTT.

The rearrangement links TRBV3-1 to TRBJ2-7; D is unclear. V was shortened by 1 base and J by 3 bases, with 10 bases between the two germline ends. Germline-derived CDR1 and CDR2 are LGHDT and YNNKEL (reference sequence). The CDR3 is 14 residues long. The CDR3, as DNA: TGTGCCAGCAGCCAAGTCCCGGGTTACTACGAGCAGTACTTC. Its translation is CASSQVPGYYEQYF.

The chain has TRBV3-1 and TRBJ2-7; D unclear. The V end lost 0 bases, the J end lost 5 bases, and 5 bases lay between the germline ends. This CDR3 is 12 amino acids long. CDR1 LGHDT and CDR2 YNNKEL come from the germline V gene (reference sequence). In DNA, the CDR3 is TGTGCCAGCAGCCAAGATGAGGACGAGCAGTACTTC. Translation: CASSQDEDEQYF.

The chain joins TRBV18 to TRBJ1-2, with D perhaps matching TRBD1 (6 bases). This CDR3 has 14 residues. CDR1 and CDR2 from the germline V gene are KGHSH and LQKENI. V was cut by 5 bases and J by 8 bases, with 18 bases left in between. In DNA form, the CDR3 reads TGTGCCAGCTCATCCGTAGGGCAGGGGCTCGGCTACACCTTC. Protein: CASSSVGQGLGYTF.

The V call is TRBV20-1, the J call TRBJ2-5; 7 bases match TRBD2. The germline gives CDR1 DFQATT, CDR2 SNEGSKA (reference sequence). Losses at the gene ends were 6 bases for V and 5 bases for J; bases not matched to a gene: 9. The CDR3 contains 13 residues. The CDR3 nucleotides read TGCAGTGCGGACCCGACTAGCAGGGAGACCCAGTACTTC. It codes for CSADPTSRETQYF.

This clonotype has a handful of counts. CDR3 bases: TGTGCCAGCAGTCCCCTAGCCAGCGTACACACAGATACGCAGTATTTT. It codes for CASSPLASVHTDTQYF. V usage is TRBV9 and J usage is TRBJ2-3; tentative D call: TRBD2 (5 bases). The CDR3 is 16 residues long. Trimming took off 5 bases at V and 2 bases at J, with 18 bases between the two ends. The germline V gene encodes CDR1 SGDLS and CDR2 YYNGEE. Combining the CDR3 with reference TRBV9 and TRBJ2-3 gives the whole variable domain DSGVTQTPKHLITATGQRVTLRCSPRSGDLSVYWYQQSLDQGLQFLIQYYNGEERAKGNILERFSAQQFPDLHSELNLSSLELGDSALYFCASSPLASVHTDTQYFGPGTRLTVL.